The rows below give T cell receptor beta chains drawn from one sample of a study of blood T cells in healthy people across ages. TCRdb analysed the 5' RACE reads with MiXCR anew, one entry per CDR3 protein. Here the sample spans about 1.6 million distinct CDR3 sequences, 34% being singletons. The specimen was blood. These TCRs come from a woman aged 30 to 39 in good health. The CDR3 runs from the conserved cysteine through the conserved F or W. The D gene is left open where the match is weak. A row's size may be missing; if present it is once, few, many or a size class.

clone size | D gene | J gene | V gene | CDR3 DNA | CDR3 protein
- | - | TRBJ1-1 | TRBV28 | TGTGCCAGCAGTTCATCGACAACGTCCGGGTCAGCTTTCTTT | CASSSSTTSGSAFF
few | - | TRBJ1-5 | TRBV4-1 | TGCGCCAGCAGCCAGATAAATCAGCCCCAGCATTTT | CASSQINQPQHF
many | - | TRBJ2-1 | TRBV5-5 | TGTGCCAGCAGCTTGGATCCCACCTATATACATGAGCAGTTCTTC | CASSLDPTYIHEQFF
- | - | TRBJ2-7 | TRBV21-1 | TGTGCCAGCATGGTGACAGGGGGCTTATGGTACGAGCAGTACTTC | CASMVTGGLWYEQYF
- | TRBD2 | TRBJ2-5 | TRBV7-9 | TGTGCCTGCAGCTTACCTAGCGGGATTGGGCAAGAGACCCAGTACTTC | CACSLPSGIGQETQYF
few | - | TRBJ1-2 | TRBV20-1 | TGCAGTGCTAGAGTTACGACCGGGGAGGGCTACACCTTC | CSARVTTGEGYTF
- | - | TRBJ2-7 | TRBV5-6 | TGTGCCAGCAGCGGCGGAACGGACCAAGATTACGAGCAGTACTTC | CASSGGTDQDYEQYF
- | - | TRBJ2-7 | TRBV20-1 | TGCAGTGCTAGATCGACGGCTGGGACCTACGAGCAGTACTTC | CSARSTAGTYEQYF
- | - | TRBJ2-5 | TRBV5-1 | TGCGCCAGCAGCTTGGAAGGGGAAGGGGAGACCCAGTACTTC | CASSLEGEGETQYF
- | TRBD2 | TRBJ2-5 | TRBV28 | TGTGCCACCGCCGGGGCTAGCGGGAGGGCCAGGGAGACCCAGTACTTC | CATAGASGRARETQYF
- | - | TRBJ2-5 | TRBV24-1 | TGTGCCCTAGGGCCTATTCGGGAGACCCAGTACTTC | CALGPIRETQYF
few | - | TRBJ1-6 | TRBV4-1 | TGCGCCAGCAGCCAAGTGGTACAATATAATTCACCCCTCCACTTT | CASSQVVQYNSPLHF
few | TRBD2 | TRBJ2-5 | TRBV9 | TGTGCCAGCAGCGTAGTGGCTAGCGGGGGGCAAGAGACCCAGTACTTC | CASSVVASGGQETQYF
- | TRBD2 | TRBJ2-7 | TRBV19 | TGTGCCAGTAGACTGTTTGCGGGAGGCTCCTACGAGCAGTACTTC | CASRLFAGGSYEQYF
- | - | TRBJ2-5 | TRBV11-2 | TGTGCCAGCAGCCCCAGGTGGGGTCGTAAAGAGACCCAGTACTTC | CASSPRWGRKETQYF
few | - | TRBJ2-6 | TRBV9 | TGTGCCAGCAGCCCTCGGGCAGGGGAAGCTGGGGCCAACGTCCTGACTTTC | CASSPRAGEAGANVLTF
once | TRBD2 | TRBJ2-5 | TRBV9 | TGTGCCAGCAGCGTTCAAGCGGGGCTCGGGGAGACCCGGTACTTC | CASSVQAGLGETRYF
- | TRBD1 | TRBJ2-3 | TRBV2 | TGTGCCAGCAGTGAAGAACGAGGACAGGGGAGTTTTACGCAGTATTTT | CASSEERGQGSFTQYF
- | TRBD2 | TRBJ2-5 | TRBV20-1 | TGCAGTGCTAGAGACGGGGGGGCCCAAGAGACCCAGTACTTC | CSARDGGAQETQYF
- | - | TRBJ2-7 | TRBV3-1 | TGTGCCAGCAGCCAAGATCGAGGACATCTTACGCGGGAGCAGTACTTC | CASSQDRGHLTREQYF